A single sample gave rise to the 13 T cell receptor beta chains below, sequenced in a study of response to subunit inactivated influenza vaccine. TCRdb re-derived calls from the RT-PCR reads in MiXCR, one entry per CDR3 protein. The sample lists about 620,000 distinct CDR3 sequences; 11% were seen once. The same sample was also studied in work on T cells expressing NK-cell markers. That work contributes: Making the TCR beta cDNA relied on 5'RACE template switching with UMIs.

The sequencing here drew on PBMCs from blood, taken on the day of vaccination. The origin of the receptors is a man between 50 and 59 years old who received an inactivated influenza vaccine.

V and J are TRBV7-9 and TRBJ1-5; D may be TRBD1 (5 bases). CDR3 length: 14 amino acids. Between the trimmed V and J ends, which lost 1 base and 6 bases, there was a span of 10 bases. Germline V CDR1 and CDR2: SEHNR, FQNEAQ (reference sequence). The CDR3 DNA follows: TGTGCCAGCAGCTTAGGGGCAGGGTTTCAGCCCCAGCATTTT. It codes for CASSLGAGFQPQHF. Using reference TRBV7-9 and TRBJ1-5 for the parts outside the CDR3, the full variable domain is DTGVSQNPRHKITKRGQNVTFRCDPISEHNRLYWYRQTLGQGPEFLTYFQNEAQLEKSRLLSDRFSAERPKGSFSTLEIQRTEQGDSAMYLCASSLGAGFQPQHFGDGTRLSIL.

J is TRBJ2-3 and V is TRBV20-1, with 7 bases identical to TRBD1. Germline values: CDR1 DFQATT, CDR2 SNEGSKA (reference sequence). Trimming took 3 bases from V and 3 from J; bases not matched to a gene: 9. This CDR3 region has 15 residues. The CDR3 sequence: CSASQQGRGTDTQYF. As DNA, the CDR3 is TGCAGTGCTAGTCAACAGGGGCGCGGTACAGATACGCAGTATTTT.

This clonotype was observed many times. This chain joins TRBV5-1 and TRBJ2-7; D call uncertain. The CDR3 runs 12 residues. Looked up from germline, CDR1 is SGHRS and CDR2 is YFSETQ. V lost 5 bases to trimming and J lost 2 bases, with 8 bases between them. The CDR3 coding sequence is TGCGCCAGCAGGTCAAGCCCCTACGAGCAGTACTTC. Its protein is CASRSSPYEQYF. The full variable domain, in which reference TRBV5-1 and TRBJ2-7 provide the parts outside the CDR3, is KAGVTQTPRYLIKTRGQQVTLSCSPISGHRSVSWYQQTPGQGLQFLFEYFSETQRNKGNFPGRFSGRQFSNSRSEMNVSTLELGDSALYLCASRSSPYEQYFGPGTRLTVT.

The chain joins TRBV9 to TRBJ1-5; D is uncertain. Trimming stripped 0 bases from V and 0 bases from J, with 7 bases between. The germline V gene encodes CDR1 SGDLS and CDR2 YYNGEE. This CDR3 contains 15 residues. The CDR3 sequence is CASSVEGNSNQPQHF. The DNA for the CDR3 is TGTGCCAGCAGCGTAGAAGGGAATAGCAATCAGCCCCAGCATTTT.

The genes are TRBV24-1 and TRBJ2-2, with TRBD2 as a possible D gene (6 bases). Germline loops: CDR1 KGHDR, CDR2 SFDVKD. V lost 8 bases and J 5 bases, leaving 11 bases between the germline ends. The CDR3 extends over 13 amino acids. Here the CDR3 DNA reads TGTGCCACCAAGAAGGCGGGGACCGGGGAGCTGTTTTTT. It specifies CATKKAGTGELFF.

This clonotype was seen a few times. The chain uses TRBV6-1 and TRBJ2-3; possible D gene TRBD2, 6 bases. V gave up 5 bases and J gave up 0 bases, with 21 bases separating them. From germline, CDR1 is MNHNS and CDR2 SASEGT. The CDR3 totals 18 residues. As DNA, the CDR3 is TGTGCCAGCAGTACATACTCTACTAGCAGCTCTAGCACAGATACGCAGTATTTT. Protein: CASSTYSTSSSSTDTQYF.

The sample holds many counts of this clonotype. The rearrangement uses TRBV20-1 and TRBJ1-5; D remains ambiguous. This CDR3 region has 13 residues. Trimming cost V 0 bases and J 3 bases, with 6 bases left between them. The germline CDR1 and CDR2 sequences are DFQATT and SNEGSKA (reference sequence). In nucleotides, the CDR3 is TGCAGTGCTAGAGATGTGAACAATCAGCCCCAGCATTTT. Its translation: CSARDVNNQPQHF.

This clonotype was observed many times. The CDR3 here is CASSQSLPQQETQYF. The CDR3 nucleotides read TGCGCCAGCAGCCAATCCCTTCCCCAGCAAGAGACCCAGTACTTC. The chain employs TRBV4-3 and TRBJ2-5; the D is unclear. Germline lookup yields CDR1 LGHNA and CDR2 YSLEER. CDR3 size: 15 residues. Trimming stripped 2 bases from V and 2 bases from J, with 12 bases between.

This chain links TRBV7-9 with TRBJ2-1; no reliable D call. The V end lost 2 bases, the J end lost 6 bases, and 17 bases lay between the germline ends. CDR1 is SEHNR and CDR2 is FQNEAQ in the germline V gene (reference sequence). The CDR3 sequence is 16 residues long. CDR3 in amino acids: CASSLLPAFGVNEQFF. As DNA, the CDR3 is TGTGCCAGCAGCTTATTGCCCGCATTTGGGGTCAATGAGCAGTTCTTC.

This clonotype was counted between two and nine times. CDR3 amino acids: CASSRRQGIYGYTF. In nucleotides, the CDR3 is TGTGCCAGCAGCCGCAGGCAGGGTATCTATGGCTACACCTTC. This chain connects TRBV6-1 to TRBJ1-2; D is possibly TRBD1 (5 bases). V was trimmed by 6 bases and J by 4 bases, leaving 15 bases between them. The CDR3 runs 14 residues. Per the germline V gene, CDR1 is MNHNS and CDR2 is SASEGT.

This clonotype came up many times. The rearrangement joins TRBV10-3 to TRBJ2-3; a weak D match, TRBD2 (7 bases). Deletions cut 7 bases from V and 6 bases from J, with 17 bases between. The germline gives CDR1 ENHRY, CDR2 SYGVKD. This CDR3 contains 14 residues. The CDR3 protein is CAIKEGGGADTQYF. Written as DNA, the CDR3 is TGTGCCATCAAAGAGGGCGGGGGCGCGGATACGCAGTATTTT.

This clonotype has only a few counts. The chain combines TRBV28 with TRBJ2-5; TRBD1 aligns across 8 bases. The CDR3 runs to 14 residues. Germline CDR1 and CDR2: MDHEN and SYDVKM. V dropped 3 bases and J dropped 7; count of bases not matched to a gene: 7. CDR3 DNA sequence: TGTGCCAGCAGTTTTGGACAGGGCCGGGGGACCCAGTACTTC. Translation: CASSFGQGRGTQYF.

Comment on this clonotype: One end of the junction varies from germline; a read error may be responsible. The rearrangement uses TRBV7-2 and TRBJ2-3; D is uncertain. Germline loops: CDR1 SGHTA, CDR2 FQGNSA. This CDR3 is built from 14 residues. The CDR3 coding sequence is TGTGCCAGCAGCTTAGCCGGCGTCACAGATACGCGGTATTTT. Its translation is CASSLAGVTDTRYF.